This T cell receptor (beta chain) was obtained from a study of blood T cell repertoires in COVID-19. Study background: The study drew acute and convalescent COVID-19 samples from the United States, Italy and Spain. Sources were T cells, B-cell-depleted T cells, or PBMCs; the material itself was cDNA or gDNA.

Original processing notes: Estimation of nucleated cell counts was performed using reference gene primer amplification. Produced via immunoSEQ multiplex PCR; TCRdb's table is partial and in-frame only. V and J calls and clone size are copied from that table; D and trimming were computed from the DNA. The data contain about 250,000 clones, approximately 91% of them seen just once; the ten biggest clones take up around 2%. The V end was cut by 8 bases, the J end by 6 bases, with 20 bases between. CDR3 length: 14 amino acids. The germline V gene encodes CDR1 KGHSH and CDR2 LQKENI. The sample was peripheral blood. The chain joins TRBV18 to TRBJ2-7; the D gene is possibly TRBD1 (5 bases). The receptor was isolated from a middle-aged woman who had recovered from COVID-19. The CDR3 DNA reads TGTGCCAGCACCCTGGGGCCGTTCATTGGCGAGCAGTACTTC. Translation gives CASTLGPFIGEQYF.